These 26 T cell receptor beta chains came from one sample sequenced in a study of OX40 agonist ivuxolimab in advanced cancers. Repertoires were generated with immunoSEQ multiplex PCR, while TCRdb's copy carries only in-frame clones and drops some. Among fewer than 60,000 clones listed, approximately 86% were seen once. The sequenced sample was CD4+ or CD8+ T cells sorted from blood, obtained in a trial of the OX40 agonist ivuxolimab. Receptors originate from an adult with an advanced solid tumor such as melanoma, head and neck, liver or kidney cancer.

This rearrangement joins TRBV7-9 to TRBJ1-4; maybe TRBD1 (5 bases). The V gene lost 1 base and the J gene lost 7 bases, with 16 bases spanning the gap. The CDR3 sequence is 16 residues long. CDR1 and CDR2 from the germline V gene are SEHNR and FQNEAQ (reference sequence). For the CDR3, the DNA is TGTGCCAGCAGCTTAGATACATCGGGGGAAGGTGAAAAACTGTTTTTT. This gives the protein CASSLDTSGEGEKLFF.

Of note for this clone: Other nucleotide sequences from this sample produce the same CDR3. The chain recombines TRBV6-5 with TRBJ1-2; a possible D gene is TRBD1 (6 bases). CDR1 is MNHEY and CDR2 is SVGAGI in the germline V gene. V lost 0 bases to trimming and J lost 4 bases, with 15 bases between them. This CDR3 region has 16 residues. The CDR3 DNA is TGTGCCAGCAGTTACTCGGGTCGGGGGGCGGGCTATGGCTACACCTTC. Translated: CASSYSGRGAGYGYTF.

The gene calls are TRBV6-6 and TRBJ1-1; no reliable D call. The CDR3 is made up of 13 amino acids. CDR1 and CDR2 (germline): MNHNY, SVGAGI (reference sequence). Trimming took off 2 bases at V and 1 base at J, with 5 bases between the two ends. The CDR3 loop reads CASSYPGNTEAFF. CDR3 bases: TGTGCCAGCAGTTACCCGGGGAACACTGAAGCTTTCTTT.

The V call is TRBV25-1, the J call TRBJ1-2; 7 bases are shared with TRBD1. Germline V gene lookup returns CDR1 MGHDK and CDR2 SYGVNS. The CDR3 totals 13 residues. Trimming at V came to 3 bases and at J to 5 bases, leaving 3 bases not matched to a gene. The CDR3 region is CASSDAGGYGYTF. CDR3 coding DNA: TGTGCCAGCAGTGACGCAGGGGGTTATGGCTACACCTTC.

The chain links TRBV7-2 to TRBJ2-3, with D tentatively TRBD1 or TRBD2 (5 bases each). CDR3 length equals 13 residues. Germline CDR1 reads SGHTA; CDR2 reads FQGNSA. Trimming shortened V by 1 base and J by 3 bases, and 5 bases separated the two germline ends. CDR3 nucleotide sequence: TGTGCCAGCAGCTTAGGGGGGACAGATACGCAGTATTTT. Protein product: CASSLGGTDTQYF.

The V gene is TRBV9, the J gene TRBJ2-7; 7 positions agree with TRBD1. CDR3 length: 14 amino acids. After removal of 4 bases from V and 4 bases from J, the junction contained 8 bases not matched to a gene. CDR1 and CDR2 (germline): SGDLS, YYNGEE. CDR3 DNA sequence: TGTGCCAGCAGCAAATGGGACAGTCCGTACGAGCAGTACTTC. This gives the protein CASSKWDSPYEQYF.

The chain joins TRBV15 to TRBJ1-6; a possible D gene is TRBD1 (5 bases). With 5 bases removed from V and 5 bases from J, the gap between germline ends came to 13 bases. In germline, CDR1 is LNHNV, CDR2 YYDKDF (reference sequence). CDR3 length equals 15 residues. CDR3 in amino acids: CATSARTLDNSPLHF. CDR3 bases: TGTGCCACCAGCGCTAGGACACTGGATAATTCACCCCTCCACTTT.

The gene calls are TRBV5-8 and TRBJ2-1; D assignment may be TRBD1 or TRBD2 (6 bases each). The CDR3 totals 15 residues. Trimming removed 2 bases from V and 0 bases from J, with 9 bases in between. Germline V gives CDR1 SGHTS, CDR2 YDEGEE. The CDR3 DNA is TGTGCCAGCAGCTTCCGGGGGCACTCCTACAATGAGCAGTTCTTC. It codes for CASSFRGHSYNEQFF.

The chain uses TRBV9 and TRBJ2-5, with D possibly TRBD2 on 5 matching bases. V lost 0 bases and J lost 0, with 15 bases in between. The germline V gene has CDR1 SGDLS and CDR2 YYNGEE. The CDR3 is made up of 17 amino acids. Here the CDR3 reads CASSVGGRLGNQETQYF. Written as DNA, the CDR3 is TGTGCCAGCAGCGTAGGAGGGCGCTTAGGGAACCAAGAGACCCAGTACTTC.

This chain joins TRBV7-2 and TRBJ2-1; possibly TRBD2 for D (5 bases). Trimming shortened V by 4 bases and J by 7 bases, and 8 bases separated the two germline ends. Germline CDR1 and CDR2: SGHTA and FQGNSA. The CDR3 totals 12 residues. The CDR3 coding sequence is TGTGCCAGCAGCTCCGTAGCGAATGAGCAGTTCTTC. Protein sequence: CASSSVANEQFF.

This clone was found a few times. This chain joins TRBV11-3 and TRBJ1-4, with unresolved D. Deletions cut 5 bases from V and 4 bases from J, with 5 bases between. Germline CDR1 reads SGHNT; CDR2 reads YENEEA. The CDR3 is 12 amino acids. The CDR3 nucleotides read TGTGCCAGCAGCGGCCGTAATGAAAAACTGTTTTTT. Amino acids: CASSGRNEKLFF.

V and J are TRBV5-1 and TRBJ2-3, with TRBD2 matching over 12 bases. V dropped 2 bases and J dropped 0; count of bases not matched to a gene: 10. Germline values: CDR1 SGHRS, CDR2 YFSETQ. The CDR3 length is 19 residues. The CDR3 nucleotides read TGCGCCAGCAGCTTTAGGACGGGACTAGCGGGTACTAGCACAGATACGCAGTATTTT. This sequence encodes CASSFRTGLAGTSTDTQYF.

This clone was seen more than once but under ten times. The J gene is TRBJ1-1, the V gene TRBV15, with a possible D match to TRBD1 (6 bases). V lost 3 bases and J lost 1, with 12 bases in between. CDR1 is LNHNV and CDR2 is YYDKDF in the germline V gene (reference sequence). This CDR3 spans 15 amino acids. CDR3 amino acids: CATSRQTGKNTEAFF. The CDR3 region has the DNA TGTGCCACCAGCAGGCAAACAGGGAAGAACACTGAAGCTTTCTTT.

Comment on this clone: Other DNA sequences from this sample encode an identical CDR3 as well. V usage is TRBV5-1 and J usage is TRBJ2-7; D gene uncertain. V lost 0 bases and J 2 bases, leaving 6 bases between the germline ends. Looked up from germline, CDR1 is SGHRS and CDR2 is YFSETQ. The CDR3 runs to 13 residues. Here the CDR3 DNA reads TGCGCCAGCAGCTTGGACACCACCTACGAGCAGTACTTC. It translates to CASSLDTTYEQYF.

CDR3 protein: CTSSSQGVGTEAFF. The CDR3 DNA reads as TGTACCAGCAGCTCACAGGGGGTTGGAACTGAAGCTTTCTTT. The chain couples TRBV7-2 to TRBJ1-1; TRBD1 agrees at 8 bases. The trim removed 4 bases at V and 5 bases at J, leaving 6 bases unmatched. CDR1 SGHTA and CDR2 FQGNSA come from the germline V gene. The CDR3 sequence is 14 residues long.

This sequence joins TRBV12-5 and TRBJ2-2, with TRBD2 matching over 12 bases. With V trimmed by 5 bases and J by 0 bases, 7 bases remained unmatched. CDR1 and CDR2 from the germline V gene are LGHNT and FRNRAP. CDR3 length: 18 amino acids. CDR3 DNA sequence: TGTGCTAGTGGTCCGACTAGCGGGGGCCCTACGAACACCGGGGAGCTGTTTTTT. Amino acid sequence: CASGPTSGGPTNTGELFF.

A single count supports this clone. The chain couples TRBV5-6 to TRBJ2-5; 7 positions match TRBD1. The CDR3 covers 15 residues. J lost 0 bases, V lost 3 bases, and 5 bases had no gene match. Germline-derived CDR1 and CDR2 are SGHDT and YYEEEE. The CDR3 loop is CASSWGQPYQETQYF. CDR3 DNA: TGTGCCAGCAGCTGGGGACAGCCCTACCAAGAGACCCAGTACTTC. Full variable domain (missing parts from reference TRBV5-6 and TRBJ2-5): DAGVTQSPTHLIKTRGQQVTLRCSPKSGHDTVSWYQQALGQGPQFIFQYYEEEERQRGNFPDRFSGHQFPNYSSELNVNALLLGDSALYLCASSWGQPYQETQYFGPGTRLLVL.

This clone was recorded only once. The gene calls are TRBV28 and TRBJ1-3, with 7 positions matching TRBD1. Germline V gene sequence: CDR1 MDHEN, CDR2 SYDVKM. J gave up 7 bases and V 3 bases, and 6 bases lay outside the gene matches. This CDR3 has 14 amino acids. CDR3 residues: CASSFFRDSNTIYF. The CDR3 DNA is TGTGCCAGCAGTTTTTTCCGGGACAGTAACACCATATATTTT.

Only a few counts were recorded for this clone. The CDR3 DNA follows: TGTGCCACGACCCTCCGGAGTGGCAGGGAGGTAGTGGGCACTGAAGCTTTCTTT. Translating it yields CATTLRSGREVVGTEAFF. The gene calls are TRBV13 and TRBJ1-1, with a weak D call TRBD1 (5 bases). The CDR3 has 18 residues. Trimming took off 10 bases at V and 4 bases at J, with 31 bases between the two ends. Germline V CDR1 and CDR2: PRHDT, FYEKMQ (reference sequence).

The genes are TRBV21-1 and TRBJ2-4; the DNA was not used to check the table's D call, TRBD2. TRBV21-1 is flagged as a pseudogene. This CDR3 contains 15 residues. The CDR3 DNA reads TGTGCCAGCAGCAGTAGGGGGGGCGCAAAAAACATTCAGTACTTC. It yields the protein CASSSRGGAKNIQYF.

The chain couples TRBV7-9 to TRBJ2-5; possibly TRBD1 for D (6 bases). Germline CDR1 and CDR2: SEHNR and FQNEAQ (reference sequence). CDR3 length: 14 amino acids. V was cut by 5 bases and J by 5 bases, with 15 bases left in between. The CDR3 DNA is TGTGCCAGCAGCCTACTGGGCGGACAGGAGACCCAGTACTTC. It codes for CASSLLGGQETQYF.

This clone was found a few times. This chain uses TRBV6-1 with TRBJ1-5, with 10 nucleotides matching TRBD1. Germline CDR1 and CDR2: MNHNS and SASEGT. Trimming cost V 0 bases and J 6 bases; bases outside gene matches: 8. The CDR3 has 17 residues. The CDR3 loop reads CASSEAPGQGVIQPQHF. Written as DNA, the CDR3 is TGTGCCAGCAGTGAAGCGCCCGGACAGGGGGTGATTCAGCCCCAGCATTTT.

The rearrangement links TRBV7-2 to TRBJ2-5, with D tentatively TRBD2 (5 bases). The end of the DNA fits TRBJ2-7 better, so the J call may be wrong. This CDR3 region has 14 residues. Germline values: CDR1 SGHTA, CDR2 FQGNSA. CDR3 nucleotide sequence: TGTGCCAGCAGTTCGACTACGTCGGCCTACGAGCAGTACTTC. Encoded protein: CASSSTTSAYEQYF.

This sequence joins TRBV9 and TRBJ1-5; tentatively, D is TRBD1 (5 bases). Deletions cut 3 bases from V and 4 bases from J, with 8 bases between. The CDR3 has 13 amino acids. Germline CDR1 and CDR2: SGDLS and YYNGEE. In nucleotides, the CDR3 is TGTGCCAGCAGCGGGGACCGGAATCAGCCCCAGCATTTT. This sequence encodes CASSGDRNQPQHF.

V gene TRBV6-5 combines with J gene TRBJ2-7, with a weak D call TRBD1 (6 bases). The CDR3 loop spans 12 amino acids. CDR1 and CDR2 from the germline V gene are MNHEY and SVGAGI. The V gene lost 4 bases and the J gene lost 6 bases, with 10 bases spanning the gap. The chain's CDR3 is CASSFTRGEQYF. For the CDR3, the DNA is TGTGCCAGCAGTTTTACCAGGGGCGAGCAGTACTTC.

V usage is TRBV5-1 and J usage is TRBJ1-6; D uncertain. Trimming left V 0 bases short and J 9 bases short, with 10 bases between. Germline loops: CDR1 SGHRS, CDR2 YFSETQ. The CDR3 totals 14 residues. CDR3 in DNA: TGCGCCAGCAGCTTGGCCGTTGGGTCTTCACCCCTCCACTTT. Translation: CASSLAVGSSPLHF. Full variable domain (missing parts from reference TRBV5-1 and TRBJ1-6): KAGVTQTPRYLIKTRGQQVTLSCSPISGHRSVSWYQQTPGQGLQFLFEYFSETQRNKGNFPGRFSGRQFSNSRSEMNVSTLELGDSALYLCASSLAVGSSPLHFGNGTRLTVT.